Each of the 23 T cell receptor beta chains below was sequenced from the same sample in a study of neurological immune-mediated disorders. Via MiXCR, TCRdb re-called the 5' RACE reads, giving one row per CDR3 protein. Among 45,000 or so distinct CDR3 sequences, 12% were seen once, and the ten largest hold roughly 1.2%. Material for sequencing was PBMCs. The source of these receptors is a female donor in good health.

This clonotype was seen repeatedly, ten times or more. The rearrangement uses TRBV4-2 and TRBJ2-5; TRBD2 might be the D (6 bases). The CDR3 contains 15 residues. Germline loops: CDR1 LGHNA, CDR2 YNFKEQ. The V end lost 0 bases, the J end lost 7 bases, and 15 bases lay between the germline ends. CDR3 sequence (DNA): TGTGCCAGCAGCCAAGAGGTAGTATTGGGGGGGACCCAGTACTTC. Protein: CASSQEVVLGGTQYF.

This clonotype was seen at least ten times. The chain is built from TRBV9 and TRBJ2-2; D might be TRBD1 (6 bases). Trimming stripped 3 bases from V and 0 bases from J, with 12 bases between. Germline V lookup: CDR1 SGDLS, CDR2 YYNGEE. The CDR3 spans 16 residues. For the CDR3, the DNA is TGTGCCAGCAGCGCCGGGACATTCGCGAACACCGGGGAGCTGTTTTTT. Residues: CASSAGTFANTGELFF.

The sample holds many counts of this clonotype. This chain uses TRBV7-9 with TRBJ1-1; D call uncertain. Germline V gene data show CDR1 as SEHNR and CDR2 as FQNEAQ (reference sequence). V was cut by 5 bases and J by 4 bases, with 8 bases left in between. The CDR3 totals 12 residues. CDR3 sequence reads: CASSPITTEAFF. Written as DNA, the CDR3 is TGTGCCAGCAGCCCAATTACCACTGAAGCTTTCTTT. Based on the CDR3 plus reference TRBV7-9 and TRBJ1-1, the full variable domain is DTGVSQNPRHKITKRGQNVTFRCDPISEHNRLYWYRQTLGQGPEFLTYFQNEAQLEKSRLLSDRFSAERPKGSFSTLEIQRTEQGDSAMYLCASSPITTEAFFGQGTRLTVV.

Remarks on this clonotype: A much larger clone is a single base away; this may be a read error. The rearrangement uses TRBV7-9 and TRBJ1-1; 8 bases line up with TRBD1. The CDR3 is 15 amino acids. The germline gives CDR1 SEHNR, CDR2 FQNEAQ (reference sequence). The CDR3 sequence: CVSSLATGGSTEAFF. The CDR3, as DNA: TGTGTCAGCAGCTTAGCCACAGGGGGAAGCACTGAAGCTTTCTTT.

This clonotype was picked up many times. J is TRBJ2-5 and V is TRBV5-1; D perhaps matches TRBD2 (5 bases). Looked up from germline, CDR1 is SGHRS and CDR2 is YFSETQ. This CDR3 has 15 residues. The V gene lost 4 bases and the J gene lost 3 bases, with 16 bases spanning the gap. The CDR3: CASSPRYSGKETQYF. The CDR3 nucleotides are TGCGCCAGCAGCCCCCGCTACTCGGGGAAAGAGACCCAGTACTTC.

The sample holds a few counts of this clonotype. The chain employs TRBV20-1 and TRBJ2-5; 9 nucleotides match TRBD2. The CDR3 loop spans 14 amino acids. V shed 0 bases and J 6 bases; nucleotides not matched to a gene: 5. Per the germline V gene, CDR1 is DFQATT and CDR2 is SNEGSKA (reference sequence). CDR3 in amino acids: CSARDPASGKTQYF. CDR3 DNA sequence: TGCAGTGCTAGAGATCCGGCTAGCGGGAAGACCCAGTACTTC.

This clonotype was seen many times. This chain uses TRBV27 with TRBJ2-7; 10 nucleotides align to TRBD1. The CDR3 covers 12 residues. Germline V lookup: CDR1 MNHEY, CDR2 SMNVEV (reference sequence). V lost 6 bases and J lost 11; bases outside the gene matches: 7. The CDR3 here is CASRRTGGMEYF. CDR3 in DNA: TGTGCCAGCAGAAGGACAGGGGGGATGGAGTACTTC.

This clonotype was picked up many times. The chain combines TRBV20-1 with TRBJ2-5, with 7 bases lining up with TRBD2. V was pared by 6 bases and J by 1 base, with 5 bases of the junction left unmatched. CDR3 length: 13 residues. Looked up from germline, CDR1 is DFQATT and CDR2 is SNEGSKA (reference sequence). CDR3 loop: CSAKTSAQETQYF. As DNA, the CDR3 is TGCAGTGCCAAAACTAGCGCCCAAGAGACCCAGTACTTC.

This clonotype came up many times. V is TRBV2 and J is TRBJ2-5, with 10 bases matching TRBD1. The CDR3 loop spans 15 amino acids. V gave up 7 bases and J gave up 4 bases; unmatched junction bases: 9. Germline V gives CDR1 SNHLY, CDR2 FYNNEI. CDR3: CASNPTDRGSETQYF. As DNA, the CDR3 is TGTGCCAGCAACCCAACGGACAGGGGGTCAGAGACCCAGTACTTC.

This clonotype was seen many times. V is TRBV19 and J is TRBJ1-1; TRBD1 matches 8 bases. The V segment lost 1 base and the J segment 1 base; nucleotides outside the gene matches: 2. The CDR3 consists of 15 residues. Germline V lookup: CDR1 LNHDA, CDR2 SQIVND (reference sequence). The CDR3 protein is CASSIGQGPNTEAFF. CDR3 sequence (DNA): TGTGCCAGTAGTATAGGACAGGGGCCGAACACTGAAGCTTTCTTT. The whole variable domain, remainder taken from reference TRBV19 and TRBJ1-1, is DGGITQSPKYLFRKEGQNVTLSCEQNLNHDAMYWYRQDPGQGLRLIYYSQIVNDFQKGDIAEGYSVSREKKESFPLTVTSAQKNPTAFYLCASSIGQGPNTEAFFGQGTRLTVV.

This clonotype has at least ten counts. The chain combines TRBV5-1 with TRBJ2-7, with D perhaps matching TRBD2 (5 bases). The CDR3 runs to 15 residues. The V and J ends lost 0 bases and 0 bases respectively, with 10 bases between them. Germline V lookup: CDR1 SGHRS, CDR2 YFSETQ. CDR3 region: CASSLGGSISYEQYF. In DNA, the CDR3 is TGCGCCAGCAGCTTGGGCGGGTCAATCTCCTACGAGCAGTACTTC. Using reference TRBV5-1 and TRBJ2-7 for the parts outside the CDR3, the full variable domain is KAGVTQTPRYLIKTRGQQVTLSCSPISGHRSVSWYQQTPGQGLQFLFEYFSETQRNKGNFPGRFSGRQFSNSRSEMNVSTLELGDSALYLCASSLGGSISYEQYFGPGTRLTVT.

Details on this clonotype: A clone one base away is much larger, so this may be a read error. The chain couples TRBV7-8 to TRBJ2-7; 7 positions match TRBD1. The CDR3 length is 14 residues. Germline V gene data show CDR1 as SGHVS and CDR2 as FQNEAQ. CDR3 sequence (DNA): TGTGCCAACAGCTTATGGGACAGAAGTTACGAGCAGTACTTC. Residues: CANSLWDRSYEQYF.

This clonotype was recorded many times. CDR3 protein: CASSPGTGETLTEAFF. The DNA for the CDR3 is TGTGCCAGCAGCCCTGGGACAGGGGAAACCCTCACTGAAGCTTTCTTT. The V gene is TRBV7-9, the J gene TRBJ1-1; 10 bases line up with TRBD1. The junction had 10 bases not matched to a gene; V was cut back by 5 bases and J by 4 bases. Germline V CDR1 and CDR2: SEHNR, FQNEAQ (reference sequence). The CDR3 runs 16 residues.

This clonotype occurred many times. V is TRBV12-3 or TRBV12-4 and J is TRBJ1-1; D is uncertain. Trimming shortened V by 3 bases and J by 10 bases, and 21 bases separated the two germline ends. CDR3 size: 15 residues. In DNA, the CDR3 is TGTGCCAGCAGTTTGAGGCGGGGTTCTAACATTGGAGCTTTCTTT. Its protein is CASSLRRGSNIGAFF.

This clonotype was detected ten times or more. The V gene is TRBV3-1, the J gene TRBJ1-2, with D hard to call. This CDR3 region has 13 residues. The V and J ends lost 4 bases and 3 bases respectively, with 9 bases between them. The germline CDR1 and CDR2 sequences are LGHDT and YNNKEL (reference sequence). CDR3 nucleotide sequence: TGTGCCAGCAGCCCGACATACGACTATGGCTACACCTTC. This codes for CASSPTYDYGYTF.

The sample holds many counts of this clonotype. The genes are TRBV5-1 and TRBJ2-7, with 9 bases that match TRBD1. Germline values: CDR1 SGHRS, CDR2 YFSETQ. This CDR3 comprises 15 residues. Trimming at V came to 4 bases and at J to 4 bases, leaving 9 bases not matched to a gene. The CDR3 reads CASSTGQGTSYEQYF. Written as DNA, the CDR3 is TGCGCCAGCAGCACAGGACAGGGGACTTCGTACGAGCAGTACTTC.

This clonotype is labeled as medium-sized. The chain has TRBV12-3 or TRBV12-4 and TRBJ1-2, with TRBD1 identical over 8 bases. V shed 5 bases, J shed 7 bases, and the junction held 9 bases outside the gene matches. This CDR3 is 14 amino acids long. CDR3 DNA sequence: TGTGCCAGCAGTCGATACAGGGGGGTCGGTGGCTACACCTTC. Protein sequence: CASSRYRGVGGYTF.

At least ten counts were recorded for this clonotype. This chain uses TRBV12-3 or TRBV12-4 with TRBJ2-2, with 8 bases aligning to TRBD2. This CDR3 contains 14 residues. Trimming cost V 4 bases and J 7 bases; bases outside gene matches: 5. CDR3 in DNA: TGTGCCAGCAGTTCCCGACTAGCGAGCGGGGAGCTGTTTTTT. It yields the protein CASSSRLASGELFF.

This clonotype occurred many times. V is TRBV2 and J is TRBJ2-2, with TRBD2 as a possible D gene (6 bases). Germline-derived CDR1 and CDR2 are SNHLY and FYNNEI. V lost 2 bases and J lost 6, with 13 bases in between. The CDR3 covers 15 residues. CDR3 sequence (DNA): TGTGCCAGCAGTGAATCCCGGAGGGCCGCCGGGGAGCTGTTTTTT. Its protein is CASSESRRAAGELFF.

About this clonotype: This may come from a read error, since a much larger clone is one base off. The chain recombines TRBV28 with TRBJ1-1; D remains unclear. The CDR3 sequence is 14 residues long. In germline, CDR1 is MDHEN, CDR2 SYDVKM. CDR3 protein: CVSSSETMNTEAFF. The CDR3 nucleotides read TGTGTCAGCAGTTCAGAGACAATGAACACTGAAGCTTTCTTT.

This clonotype has ten or more counts. This sequence joins TRBV4-1 and TRBJ2-3; 10 nucleotides match TRBD2. The germline CDR1 and CDR2 sequences are MGHRA and YSYEKL. Trimming cost V 5 bases and J 6 bases; bases outside gene matches: 11. The CDR3 loop spans 16 amino acids. CDR3 residues: CASSFTPGLASDTQYF. The CDR3 DNA is TGCGCCAGCAGCTTTACCCCGGGACTAGCGAGTGATACGCAGTATTTT.

The table lists this clonotype with many counts. The chain is built from TRBV12-3 or TRBV12-4 and TRBJ2-7; 7 nucleotides match TRBD1. V shed 4 bases and J 0 bases; nucleotides not matched to a gene: 6. This CDR3 has 15 residues. For the CDR3, the DNA is TGTGCCAGCAGTTCTACCGGGACAGTCTCCTACGAGCAGTACTTC. Translated, it gives CASSSTGTVSYEQYF.

At least ten counts were recorded for this clonotype. This chain links TRBV3-1 with TRBJ2-5; unclear D gene. CDR1 and CDR2 from the germline V gene are LGHDT and YNNKEL (reference sequence). The V and J ends lost 1 base and 5 bases respectively, with 14 bases between them. The CDR3 is made up of 15 amino acids. In DNA, the CDR3 is TGTGCCAGCAGCCAAGGGTGGAGCCCGACGGAGACCCAGTACTTC. Residues: CASSQGWSPTETQYF.